This T cell receptor beta chain was documented in a study of blood T cells in healthy people across ages. Study-wide points: A roughly linear fall in TCR beta diversity per million T cells was seen with increasing age. The long-lived group displayed more naive CD4+ cells, plus higher diversity, than the aged donors did.

Germline CDR1 reads SQVTM; CDR2 reads ANQGSEA. V shed 3 bases and J shed 7 bases, with 13 bases lying between them. The CDR3 is made up of 12 amino acids. Using a J-beta primer mix together with a sample-barcoded 5' primer, a second PCR was run for about 7 to 12 cycles. The study obtained at least 3 million CDR3-containing paired-end reads from every sample. TCRdb analysed the 5' RACE reads with MiXCR anew, one entry per CDR3 protein. Here the sample spans roughly 2 million distinct CDR3 sequences, approximately 50% being singletons. Note on this clonotype: No antigen is known for it.

Peripheral blood was drawn, about 10 milliliters per donor. The chain is built from TRBV29-1 and TRBJ2-7; D might be TRBD1 (6 bases). Sample: blood. The source of this sequence is a woman in her thirties or forties in good health. Here the CDR3 reads CSVDQTGKEQYF. DNA for the CDR3: TGCAGCGTTGACCAAACAGGGAAGGAGCAGTACTTC.